What follows are 11 T cell receptor beta chains derived from one specimen sequenced in a study of identical twins listed by TCRdb under 2016. The receptor library was made with 5' RACE. Sequencing relied on an Illumina HiSeq 2000. The raw public reads went through TCRdb reprocessing: fastp at Q25, MiXCR clone calling, in-frame beta chains kept. For every CDR3 protein sequence, its rows merge into one entry that carries the most common genes and DNA. The sample has approximately 600,000 distinct CDR3 sequences on record, roughly 7.2% of them singletons. Around 1.6% of the sample belongs to the ten largest clones. The sample was also reused in another study, on yellow fever vaccine responses in identical twins.

The sample comprised PBMCs. The receptors here all came from a young woman in good health.

The rearrangement uses TRBV7-9 and TRBJ2-1; D unresolved. Trimming cost V 7 bases and J 4 bases, with 14 bases left between them. The germline V gene has CDR1 SEHNR and CDR2 FQNEAQ (reference sequence). The CDR3 runs 14 residues. In nucleotides, the CDR3 is TGTGCCAGCAACGTAGAACGCCTATACAATGAGCAGTTCTTC. Its protein product is CASNVERLYNEQFF.

This clonotype has more than one count but fewer than ten. The chain is built from TRBV20-1 and TRBJ2-5; maybe TRBD2 (5 bases). CDR1 DFQATT and CDR2 SNEGSKA come from the germline V gene (reference sequence). The germline V and J ends were trimmed by 5 bases and 4 bases, with 17 bases remaining between them. The CDR3 covers 14 residues. The CDR3 DNA follows: TGCAGTGCTTTCTCAGCGGATCGGGGAGAGACCCAGTACTTC. Residues: CSAFSADRGETQYF.

The chain links TRBV2 to TRBJ1-1; the match to TRBD1 covers 7 bases. This CDR3 comprises 14 residues. J gave up 5 bases and V 6 bases, and 9 bases lay outside the gene matches. Germline V gene sequence: CDR1 SNHLY, CDR2 FYNNEI. The CDR3 protein is CASSRGGEGTEAFF. The DNA of the CDR3 is TGTGCCAGCAGCAGAGGGGGCGAGGGGACTGAAGCTTTCTTT.

This clonotype showed up many times. V gene TRBV6-1 combines with J gene TRBJ1-4; D is unresolved. Germline V gives CDR1 MNHNS, CDR2 SASEGT. Deletions cut 5 bases from V and 7 bases from J, with 11 bases between. The CDR3 loop spans 13 amino acids. CDR3 DNA: TGTGCCAGCAGTCTGAAAGGGCGTGAAAAACTGTTTTTT. It yields the protein CASSLKGREKLFF.

In its sample, this clonotype was seen a few times. The chain combines TRBV3-1 with TRBJ1-5; maybe TRBD1 (5 bases). This CDR3 has 15 residues. Looked up from germline, CDR1 is LGHDT and CDR2 is YNNKEL (reference sequence). Trimming took off 1 base at V and 2 bases at J, with 9 bases between the two ends. Here the CDR3 reads CASSQGQTGNQPQHF. The CDR3 region has the DNA TGTGCCAGCAGCCAAGGACAGACAGGCAATCAGCCCCAGCATTTT.

This clonotype was picked up many times. In nucleotides, the CDR3 is TGTGCCACCAGCAGAGACGTTTATGAGCAGTTCTTC. This gives the protein CATSRDVYEQFF. V usage is TRBV15 and J usage is TRBJ2-1; D not resolved. Germline values: CDR1 LNHNV, CDR2 YYDKDF (reference sequence). The CDR3 consists of 12 residues. V lost 0 bases to trimming and J lost 8 bases, with 5 bases between them.

This clonotype was observed many times. The chain joins TRBV3-1 to TRBJ2-1, with 13 bases lining up with TRBD2. The CDR3 totals 18 residues. Per the germline V gene, CDR1 is LGHDT and CDR2 is YNNKEL (reference sequence). V was clipped by 3 bases and J by 9 bases; unmatched bases: 14. For the CDR3, the DNA is TGTGCCAGCAGCCATGCCTTATTAACTAGCGGGAGGGCGATTGAGCAGTTCTTC. Its translation: CASSHALLTSGRAIEQFF.

The rearrangement uses TRBV28 and TRBJ1-3, with 9 bases that match TRBD1. With 6 bases clipped from V and 3 bases from J, the junction kept 3 bases outside the gene matches. Germline values: CDR1 MDHEN, CDR2 SYDVKM. The CDR3 totals 14 residues. The CDR3 protein is CASRSGQGGNTIYF. The CDR3 DNA sequence: TGTGCCAGCAGGTCGGGACAGGGTGGAAACACCATATATTTT.

The chain has TRBV7-9 and TRBJ2-4; 8 bases agree with TRBD1. Germline V gene data show CDR1 as SEHNR and CDR2 as FQNEAQ (reference sequence). The CDR3 length is 15 residues. V shed 5 bases, J shed 11 bases, and the junction held 14 bases outside the gene matches. The CDR3 nucleotides are TGTGCCAGCAGCCCTTACGCCGGCGGACAGGGCGTTCAGTACTTC. Amino acids: CASSPYAGGQGVQYF.

The V call is TRBV4-1, the J call TRBJ1-5, with D hard to call. Trimming pared 0 bases from V and 7 bases from J, leaving 19 bases between. CDR3 size: 17 residues. CDR1 is MGHRA, CDR2 YSYEKL, per germline. The CDR3 region is CASSQDPPESFQQPQHF. DNA for the CDR3: TGCGCCAGCAGCCAAGATCCTCCGGAATCTTTTCAGCAGCCCCAGCATTTT.

This clonotype was observed a few times. The rearrangement links TRBV20-1 to TRBJ2-1, with 7 bases matching TRBD1. Germline CDR1 DFQATT, CDR2 SNEGSKA (reference sequence). CDR3 length equals 15 residues. J lost 3 bases, V lost 5 bases, and 10 bases had no gene match. DNA of the CDR3: TGCAGTGCTGTAGCCCCGGGACAGCACTACAATGAGCAGTTCTTC. Amino acids: CSAVAPGQHYNEQFF.